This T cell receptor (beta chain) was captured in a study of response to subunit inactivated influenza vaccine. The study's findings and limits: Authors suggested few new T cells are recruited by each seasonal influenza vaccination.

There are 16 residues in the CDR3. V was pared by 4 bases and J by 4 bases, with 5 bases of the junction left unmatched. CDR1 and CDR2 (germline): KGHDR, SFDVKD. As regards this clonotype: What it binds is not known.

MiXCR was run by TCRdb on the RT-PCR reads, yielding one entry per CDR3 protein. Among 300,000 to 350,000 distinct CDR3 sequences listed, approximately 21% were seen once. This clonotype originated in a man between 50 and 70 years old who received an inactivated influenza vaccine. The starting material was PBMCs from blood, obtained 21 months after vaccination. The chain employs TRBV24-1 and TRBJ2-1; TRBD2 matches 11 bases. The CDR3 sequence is CATSDPLAGVYNEQFF. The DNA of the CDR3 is TGTGCCACCAGTGACCCACTAGCGGGGGTTTACAATGAGCAGTTCTTC.